The subject of this entry is one TCR beta chain. Antigen: not known. The data are from a study of cytomegalovirus exposure and HLA in healthy donors. Broader study findings: Some TCR beta chains (about 180 of them) were listed as cytomegalovirus-associated.

Method: immunoSEQ multiplex PCR; TCRdb's copy keeps in-frame clones and lacks some. The data show fewer than 70,000 clones, over 75% seen once. The CDR3 totals 14 residues. Germline values: CDR1 SGHDN, CDR2 FVKESK. V lost 5 bases to trimming and J lost 8 bases; unmatched junction nucleotides: 5. The TCR originated in a young man in good health and CMV-seronegative. The chain employs TRBV14 and TRBJ2-1; 11 positions agree with TRBD2. The specimen sequenced was PBMCs. The CDR3 spells CASSELAGVHEQFF. The CDR3 DNA reads as TGTGCCAGCAGCGAACTAGCGGGAGTCCATGAGCAGTTCTTC.